A single sample gave rise to the 15 T cell receptor beta chains below, sequenced in a study of T cell responses to AZD1222 COVID-19 vaccine. Profiled with immunoSEQ multiplex PCR; TCRdb holds only in-frame clones, not every one. In the table there are tens of thousands of clones, approximately 86% of which are singletons. This specimen was peripheral blood, taken on day 0 of AZD1222 vaccination. The source of these receptors is an adult in good health.

This chain connects TRBV6-1 to TRBJ1-5; D is undetermined. The CDR3 is 14 amino acids. CDR1 and CDR2 (germline): MNHNS, SASEGT. V lost 2 bases to trimming and J lost 4 bases, with 9 bases between them. The CDR3: CASSENEANQPQHF. CDR3 in DNA: TGTGCCAGCAGTGAAAACGAGGCTAATCAGCCCCAGCATTTT.

This clone was picked up one time. The chain combines TRBV6-5 with TRBJ2-2, with D perhaps given as TRBD1 or TRBD2 (6 bases each). The germline gives CDR1 MNHEY, CDR2 SVGAGI. This CDR3 is 13 amino acids long. The ends were cut back, 6 bases at V and 5 bases at J, with 10 bases in the middle. CDR3 protein: CASREGETGELFF. CDR3 DNA sequence: TGTGCCAGCAGGGAGGGGGAAACCGGGGAGCTGTTTTTT.

The chain carries TRBV4-3 and TRBJ1-4, with 8 positions matching TRBD1. J was trimmed by 4 bases and V by 0 bases; bases with no gene match: 4. The germline V gene has CDR1 LGHNA and CDR2 YSLEER. This CDR3 comprises 16 residues. The CDR3: CASSQDRGQNNEKLFF. The CDR3 DNA reads as TGCGCCAGCAGCCAAGACAGGGGGCAGAATAATGAAAAACTGTTTTTT.

This clone was recorded once. The genes are TRBV3-1 (or the pseudogene TRBV3-2) and TRBJ2-7; 7 positions agree with TRBD2. V shed 4 bases and J 6 bases; nucleotides not matched to a gene: 3. The CDR3 consists of 12 residues. Germline-derived CDR1 and CDR2 are LGHDT and YNNKEL (reference sequence). DNA of the CDR3: TGTGCCAGCAGCCTGACTAGCTGCGAGCAGTACTTC. It yields the protein CASSLTSCEQYF.

The genes are TRBV4-1 and TRBJ1-6; 8 bases line up with TRBD1. CDR3 length equals 17 residues. In germline, CDR1 is MGHRA, CDR2 YSYEKL. Trimming took 1 base from V and 6 from J; bases not matched to a gene: 8. CDR3 amino acids: CASSQGAGGGSNSPLHF. CDR3 in DNA: TGCGCCAGCAGCCAAGGGGCAGGGGGCGGCAGTAATTCACCCCTCCACTTT.

The CDR3 here is CAISENREYGYTF. In DNA form, the CDR3 reads TGTGCCATCAGTGAGAACAGGGAGTATGGCTACACCTTC. V usage is TRBV10-3 and J usage is TRBJ1-2, with D possibly TRBD1 on 6 matching bases. The length of the CDR3 is 13 residues. The V gene's germline CDR1 is ENHRY and CDR2 SYGVKD. The V end lost 2 bases, the J end lost 5 bases, and 9 bases lay between the germline ends.

The table lists this clone with a count of one. The chain uses TRBV4-2 and TRBJ2-7, with TRBD2 as a possible D gene (5 bases). V was shortened by 1 base and J by 2 bases, with 9 bases between the two germline ends. Germline lookup yields CDR1 LGHNA and CDR2 YNFKEQ. This CDR3 region has 14 residues. The chain's CDR3 is CASSQARAPYEQYF. The CDR3 nucleotides are TGTGCCAGCAGCCAAGCGCGGGCCCCCTACGAGCAGTACTTC.

The chain combines TRBV6-5 with TRBJ1-6; TRBD1 is a possible D gene (6 bases). The ends were cut back, 3 bases at V and 0 bases at J, with 9 bases in the middle. This CDR3 spans 16 amino acids. Per the germline V gene, CDR1 is MNHEY and CDR2 is SVGAGI. CDR3 DNA: TGTGCCAGCAGTTATAAAGGGGGCTCCTATAATTCACCCCTCCACTTT. Translated: CASSYKGGSYNSPLHF.

This chain connects TRBV12-3 or TRBV12-4 to TRBJ1-1; TRBD1 matches 9 bases. This CDR3 spans 13 amino acids. Trimming at V came to 5 bases and at J to 5 bases, leaving 3 bases not matched to a gene. The CDR3, as DNA: TGTGCCAGCAGTCCGGACAGGGGAACTGAAGCTTTCTTT. Its translation is CASSPDRGTEAFF.

V and J are TRBV5-1 and TRBJ1-4; tentative D call: TRBD1 (5 bases). The V and J ends lost 0 bases and 7 bases respectively, with 13 bases between them. Germline V gives CDR1 SGHRS, CDR2 YFSETQ. This CDR3 spans 15 amino acids. CDR3 in DNA: TGCGCCAGCAGCTTGGGCTCAGGGCCCGTTGAAAAACTGTTTTTT. The encoded protein is CASSLGSGPVEKLFF.

The chain joins TRBV5-4 to TRBJ2-7, with 9 bases matching TRBD2. With 4 bases clipped from V and 6 bases from J, the junction kept 8 bases outside the gene matches. This CDR3 is built from 14 residues. Germline CDR1 SGHNT, CDR2 YYREEE (reference sequence). The CDR3: CASSPIAGVGEQYF. In DNA, the CDR3 is TGTGCCAGCAGCCCGATAGCGGGAGTTGGCGAGCAGTACTTC.

The genes are TRBV19 and TRBJ2-3; 7 bases map to TRBD1. Looked up from germline, CDR1 is LNHDA and CDR2 is SQIVND (reference sequence). Trimming removed 4 bases from V and 0 bases from J; junction bases left unmatched: 19. The CDR3 sequence is 20 residues long. This CDR3 is CASSTTGTVRGVRSTDTQYF. The CDR3 DNA reads as TGTGCCAGTAGTACCACCGGGACAGTCCGTGGGGTACGGAGCACAGATACGCAGTATTTT.

The gene calls are TRBV30 and TRBJ1-5; D unresolved. The CDR3 covers 13 residues. V dropped 0 bases and J dropped 7 bases, with 10 bases sitting between them. Germline-derived CDR1 and CDR2 are GTSNPN and SVGIG (reference sequence). The CDR3 is CAWSVRGGQPQHF. The CDR3 DNA sequence: TGTGCCTGGAGTGTACGGGGTGGGCAGCCCCAGCATTTT.

The CDR3 DNA sequence: TGTGCCAGCAGCGTAGATACAGGCTACAATGAGCAGTTCTTC. This encodes CASSVDTGYNEQFF. This rearrangement joins TRBV9 to TRBJ2-1; D might be TRBD1 (5 bases). Trimming took off 0 bases at V and 3 bases at J, with 7 bases between the two ends. The CDR3 loop spans 14 amino acids. Germline V gene lookup returns CDR1 SGDLS and CDR2 YYNGEE.

This clone was recorded a few times. This chain joins TRBV9 and TRBJ2-3, with D perhaps TRBD2 (6 bases). CDR1 and CDR2 from the germline V gene are SGDLS and YYNGEE. V lost 4 bases, J lost 0 bases, and 21 bases lay in between. This CDR3 region has 18 residues. The CDR3 region has the DNA TGTGCCAGCAGCCCTCAACTTAGCGGAACTCTTAGCACAGATACGCAGTATTTT. It translates to CASSPQLSGTLSTDTQYF.